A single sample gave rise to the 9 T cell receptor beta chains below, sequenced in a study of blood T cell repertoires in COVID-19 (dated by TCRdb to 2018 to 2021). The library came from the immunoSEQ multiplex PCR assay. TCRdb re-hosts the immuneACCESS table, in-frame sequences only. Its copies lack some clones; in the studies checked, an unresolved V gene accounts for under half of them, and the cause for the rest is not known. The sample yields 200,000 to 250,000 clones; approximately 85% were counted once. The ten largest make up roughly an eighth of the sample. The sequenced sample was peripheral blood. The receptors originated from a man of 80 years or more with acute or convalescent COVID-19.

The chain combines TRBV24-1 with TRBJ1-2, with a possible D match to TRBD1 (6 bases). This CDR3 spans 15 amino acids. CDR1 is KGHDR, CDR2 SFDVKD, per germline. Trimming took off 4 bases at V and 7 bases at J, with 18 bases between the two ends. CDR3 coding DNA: TGTGCCACCAGTGACCCCGGACAGCCTGTCGGTGGCTACACCTTC. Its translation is CATSDPGQPVGGYTF.

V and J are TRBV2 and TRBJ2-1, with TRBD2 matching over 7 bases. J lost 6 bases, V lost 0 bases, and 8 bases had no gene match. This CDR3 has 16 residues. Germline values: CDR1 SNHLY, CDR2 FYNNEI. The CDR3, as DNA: TGTGCCAGCAGTGAAGCCGCGGGAGAACCGATCAATGAGCAGTTCTTC. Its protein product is CASSEAAGEPINEQFF.

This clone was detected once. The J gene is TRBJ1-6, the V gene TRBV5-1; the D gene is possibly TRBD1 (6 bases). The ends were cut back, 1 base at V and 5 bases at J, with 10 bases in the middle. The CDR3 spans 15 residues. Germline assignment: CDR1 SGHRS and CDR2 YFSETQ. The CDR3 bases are TGCGCCAGCAGCTTGCAGGGGCAGGATAATTCACCCCTCCACTTT. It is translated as CASSLQGQDNSPLHF.

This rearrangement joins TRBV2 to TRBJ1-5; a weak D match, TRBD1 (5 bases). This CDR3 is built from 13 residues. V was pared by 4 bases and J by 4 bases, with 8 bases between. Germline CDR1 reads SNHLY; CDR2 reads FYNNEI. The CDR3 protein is CASSGGENQPQHF. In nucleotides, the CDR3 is TGTGCCAGCAGTGGGGGGGAGAATCAGCCCCAGCATTTT.

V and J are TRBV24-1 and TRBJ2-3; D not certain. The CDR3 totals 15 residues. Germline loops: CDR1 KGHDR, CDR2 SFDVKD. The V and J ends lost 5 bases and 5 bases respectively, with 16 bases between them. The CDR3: CATSGMADPRDTQYF. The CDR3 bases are TGTGCCACCAGTGGGATGGCAGATCCTAGAGATACGCAGTATTTT.

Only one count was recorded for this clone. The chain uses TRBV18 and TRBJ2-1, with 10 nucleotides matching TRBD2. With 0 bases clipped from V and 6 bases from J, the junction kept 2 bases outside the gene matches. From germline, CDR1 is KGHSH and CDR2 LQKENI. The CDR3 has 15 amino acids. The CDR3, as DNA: TGTGCCAGCTCACCACCAGCGGGAGGGATCAATGAGCAGTTCTTC. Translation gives CASSPPAGGINEQFF.

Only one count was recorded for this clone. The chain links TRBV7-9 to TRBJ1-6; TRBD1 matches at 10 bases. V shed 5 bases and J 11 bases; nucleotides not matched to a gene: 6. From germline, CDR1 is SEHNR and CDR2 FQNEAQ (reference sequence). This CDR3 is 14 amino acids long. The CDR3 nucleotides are TGTGCCAGCAGCCGCGGACAGGGGGGACCACCCCTCCACTTT. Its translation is CASSRGQGGPPLHF.

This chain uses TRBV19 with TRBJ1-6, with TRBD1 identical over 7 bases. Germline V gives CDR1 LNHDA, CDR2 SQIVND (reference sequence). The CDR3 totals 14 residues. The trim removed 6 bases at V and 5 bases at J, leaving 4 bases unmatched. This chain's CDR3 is CASREQGNNSPLHF. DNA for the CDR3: TGTGCCAGTAGAGAACAGGGGAATAATTCACCCCTCCACTTT.

CDR3 protein: CASSLAPGGTQYF. As DNA, the CDR3 is TGTGCCAGCAGCTTAGCGCCGGGAGGGACCCAGTACTTC. This chain joins TRBV13 and TRBJ2-5; 7 positions match TRBD2. The CDR3 is made up of 13 amino acids. The germline CDR1 and CDR2 sequences are PRHDT and FYEKMQ (reference sequence). V gave up 1 base and J gave up 7 bases; unmatched junction bases: 3.